This TCR beta chain was captured by sequencing in a study of blood T cells in healthy people across ages. Primers used in a second PCR of about 6 to 12 cycles were a sample-barcoded 5' primer and a J-beta primer mix. Using its own MiXCR run on the 5' RACE reads, TCRdb lists one record per CDR3 protein. The sample includes 1.5 million to 2 million distinct CDR3 sequences, roughly 30% of them seen just once. The TCR comes from a woman under 40 in good health. The sequenced sample consisted of blood.

The CDR3 here is CSARSTSGGETQFF. Written as DNA, the CDR3 is TGCAGTGCTAGATCAACTAGCGGAGGTGAGACCCAGTTCTTC. The gene calls are TRBV20-1 and TRBJ2-1; 8 bases line up with TRBD2. This CDR3 region has 14 residues. The V gene end was trimmed by 2 bases and the J gene end by 13 bases; junction bases not matched to a gene: 13. Germline values: CDR1 DFQATT, CDR2 SNEGSKA (reference sequence).